This T cell receptor beta chain was profiled in a study of cytomegalovirus exposure and HLA in healthy donors. General study results and limits: An analysis that came later showed most CMV-associated TCR beta chains appearing HLA-restricted. For presence/absence analyses, sequencing depth was assumed to be roughly uniform across donors.

Comment on this clone: Its antigen remains unidentified.

PCR employed 60 Vbeta and 13 Jbeta primers. Generated by immunoSEQ multiplex PCR, the TCRdb table keeps only in-frame clones and is missing some. The table has under 130,000 clones, 60% to 80% seen once. The clonotype comes from a middle-aged woman in good health and CMV-seropositive. Sequencing used PBMCs.

The DNA for the CDR3 is TGTGCCAGTAGTCCAGGACAAGATGATCAGCCCCAGCATTTT. Residues: CASSPGQDDQPQHF. This chain connects TRBV19 to TRBJ1-5, with a weak D call TRBD1 (5 bases). From germline, CDR1 is LNHDA and CDR2 SQIVND (reference sequence). The length of the CDR3 is 14 residues. V lost 5 bases and J lost 5, with 13 bases in between.